The next 18 T cell receptor beta chains were all read from a single sample in a study of cytomegalovirus exposure and HLA in healthy donors. Primers: 60 Vbeta forward and 13 Jbeta reverse. Clones were read by immunoSEQ multiplex PCR, and TCRdb kept only the in-frame ones, dropping some. The sample lists approximately 270,000 clones; roughly 80% were seen once. Sequencing was performed on PBMCs. These receptors all come from a girl aged 2-10 years in good health and CMV-seronegative.

This chain uses TRBV6-1 with TRBJ1-1; no firm D call. Trimming shortened V by 7 bases and J by 1 base, and 4 bases separated the two germline ends. There are 11 residues in the CDR3. Germline CDR1 is MNHNS and CDR2 is SASEGT. The CDR3 bases are TGTGCCAGCAAAGCGAACACTGAAGCTTTCTTT. Protein: CASKANTEAFF.

J is TRBJ2-7 and V is TRBV7-9; D might be TRBD1 (6 bases). The CDR3 consists of 13 residues. The germline V gene has CDR1 SEHNR and CDR2 FQNEAQ (reference sequence). V shed 5 bases and J shed 1 base, with 9 bases lying between them. The CDR3 DNA sequence: TGTGCCAGCAGCGGACAGCAATCCTACGAGCAGTACTTC. Translation: CASSGQQSYEQYF.

The chain carries TRBV6-6 and TRBJ2-1; TRBD2 aligns across 8 bases. Germline trimming cut 0 bases from V and 5 bases from J; bases unmatched to any gene: 6. The CDR3 consists of 16 residues. Germline V lookup: CDR1 MNHNY, CDR2 SVGAGI (reference sequence). This CDR3 reads CASSYSEGTRDNEQFF. CDR3 nucleotides: TGTGCCAGCAGTTACTCAGAGGGGACTAGGGACAATGAGCAGTTCTTC.

The rearrangement links TRBV7-3 to TRBJ1-6; perhaps TRBD1 as D (6 bases). V dropped 5 bases and J dropped 8 bases, with 10 bases sitting between them. This CDR3 region has 13 residues. CDR1 is SGHTA, CDR2 FQGTGA, per germline. CDR3 nucleotide sequence: TGTGCCAGCAGCACCCGACAGGATTCACCCCTCCACTTT. Protein: CASSTRQDSPLHF.

V usage is TRBV28 and J usage is TRBJ1-2; TRBD1 is a possible D gene (5 bases). The germline V gene has CDR1 MDHEN and CDR2 SYDVKM. CDR3 length: 14 residues. Trimming took 3 bases from V and 4 from J, leaving 12 bases between them. This CDR3 is CASSFTGLLYGYTF. As DNA, the CDR3 is TGTGCCAGCAGTTTTACAGGCTTACTCTATGGCTACACCTTC.

The chain couples TRBV5-5 to TRBJ2-3; maybe TRBD2 (7 bases). This CDR3 is built from 15 residues. Looked up from germline, CDR1 is SGHKS and CDR2 is YYEKEE (reference sequence). V lost 2 bases to trimming and J lost 3 bases, with 13 bases between them. DNA of the CDR3: TGTGCCAGCAGCTTTGTCGGGGGGCGGACAGATACGCAGTATTTT. Its translation is CASSFVGGRTDTQYF.

The chain has TRBV28 and TRBJ2-7; D is ambiguous. CDR3 length: 13 amino acids. V was pared by 2 bases and J by 5 bases, with 10 bases between. CDR1 and CDR2 from the germline V gene are MDHEN and SYDVKM. CDR3 in amino acids: CASSLLPVHEQYF. The CDR3, as DNA: TGTGCCAGCAGTTTACTCCCAGTTCACGAGCAGTACTTC.

The chain couples TRBV6-5 to TRBJ2-2, with D possibly TRBD1 on 5 matching bases. Looked up from germline, CDR1 is MNHEY and CDR2 is SVGAGI. Trimming left V 2 bases short and J 5 bases short, with 12 bases between. The CDR3 is 15 amino acids. CDR3 nucleotides: TGTGCCAGCAGTTACCCGACAGAAGGTACCGGGGAGCTGTTTTTT. It yields the protein CASSYPTEGTGELFF.

As to this clone: The junction departs from germline at one end; a sequencing error may be responsible. This chain joins TRBV23-1 and TRBJ1-1; D gene uncertain. TRBV23-1 is noted as an ORF with a role that remains uncertain. The CDR3 runs 11 residues. The CDR3 spells CASSLIPEALF. For the CDR3, the DNA is TGCGCCAGCAGTCTGATCCCTGAAGCTCTCTTT.

The chain links TRBV5-1 to TRBJ1-1, with D tentatively TRBD1 (6 bases). V was shortened by 1 base and J by 11 bases, with 24 bases between the two germline ends. The CDR3 runs to 16 residues. Germline CDR1 and CDR2: SGHRS and YFSETQ. The CDR3 DNA reads TGCGCCAGCAGCTTGTTTTGGCAGGGGAAACCCTTTGCCGCTTTCTTT. Amino acid sequence: CASSLFWQGKPFAAFF.

Only a few counts were recorded for this clone. V gene TRBV5-1 combines with J gene TRBJ1-6; 8 positions agree with TRBD1. Germline CDR1 is SGHRS and CDR2 is YFSETQ. With 6 bases clipped from V and 7 bases from J, the junction kept 12 bases outside the gene matches. The CDR3 covers 16 residues. CDR3 coding DNA: TGCGCCAGCACCTCGGGACAGGAGATTCCCAATTCACCCCTCCACTTT. Protein: CASTSGQEIPNSPLHF.

The chain employs TRBV4-2 and TRBJ2-3, with a tentative D call TRBD1 (6 bases). V was cut by 1 base and J by 2 bases, with 13 bases left in between. The CDR3 has 16 amino acids. Germline V CDR1 and CDR2: LGHNA, YNFKEQ. The CDR3 spells CASSQVTGQLTDTQYF. In DNA form, the CDR3 reads TGTGCCAGCAGCCAAGTAACGGGACAACTCACAGATACGCAGTATTTT.

This clone has a single count. A read error may produce the germline difference seen at one junction end. The chain is built from TRBV7-6 and TRBJ1-2, with 8 bases identical to TRBD1. Per germline, CDR1 SGHVS and CDR2 FNYEAQ. CDR3 length equals 16 residues. The CDR3 protein is CASSLHGQGVLYGHTF. Written as DNA, the CDR3 is TGTGCCAGCAGCTTGCACGGACAGGGCGTGTTGTATGGCCACACCTTC.

The rearrangement links TRBV5-5 to TRBJ2-7; perhaps TRBD1 as D (5 bases). There are 12 residues in the CDR3. Per the germline V gene, CDR1 is SGHKS and CDR2 is YYEKEE (reference sequence). The V gene lost 3 bases and the J gene lost 4 bases, with 8 bases spanning the gap. Here the CDR3 reads CASSSDSYEQYF. The CDR3, as DNA: TGTGCCAGCAGCTCCGACAGTTACGAGCAGTACTTC.

The chain uses TRBV7-9 and TRBJ2-5, with a tentative D call TRBD2 (6 bases). V lost 6 bases and J 4 bases, leaving 9 bases between the germline ends. Germline V gives CDR1 SEHNR, CDR2 FQNEAQ (reference sequence). The CDR3 runs to 12 residues. The CDR3 DNA reads TGTGCCAGCAGGGACGGGGGAGAGACCCAGTACTTC. It is translated as CASRDGGETQYF.

CDR3 protein: CASSIKTGNIQYF. In nucleotides, the CDR3 is TGTGCCAGCAGCATCAAGACAGGGAACATTCAGTACTTC. J is TRBJ2-4 and V is TRBV5-4; 7 nucleotides match TRBD1. The germline V gene encodes CDR1 SGHNT and CDR2 YYREEE (reference sequence). The CDR3 totals 13 residues. After removal of 4 bases from V and 7 bases from J, the junction contained 5 bases not matched to a gene.

The rearrangement joins TRBV5-5 to TRBJ1-1; unclear D gene. The CDR3 totals 13 residues. Trimming stripped 2 bases from V and 5 bases from J, with 10 bases between. Germline lookup yields CDR1 SGHKS and CDR2 YYEKEE (reference sequence). The CDR3 spells CASSFRGTTEAFF. DNA of the CDR3: TGTGCCAGCAGCTTTCGGGGTACGACTGAAGCTTTCTTT.

The chain carries TRBV7-9 and TRBJ2-1, with 7 bases aligning to TRBD1. V was clipped by 10 bases and J by 3 bases; unmatched bases: 12. The V gene's germline CDR1 is SEHNR and CDR2 FQNEAQ (reference sequence). CDR3 size: 15 residues. The CDR3 here is CAIYLPGQNYNEQFF. The CDR3 coding sequence is TGTGCCATCTACCTCCCGGGACAGAACTACAATGAGCAGTTCTTC.